This T cell receptor beta chain comes out of a study of OX40 agonist ivuxolimab in advanced cancers. Across the whole study: The drug used for patients, ivuxolimab, was an agonistic anti-OX40 (CD134) antibody. Previous treatment with anti-PD-1, anti-PD-L1 or anti-CTLA-4 therapy was allowed; 35% to 50% had received some. Study conclusions and caveats: Researchers did not establish what antigens the expanded peripheral T cells target.

This clone has a handful of counts. Its antigen remains unknown. Libraries were prepared by immunoSEQ multiplex PCR; TCRdb keeps only in-frame clonotypes and omits some of them. The table has tens of thousands of clones, 65% to 85% seen once; the top ten hold 1%. Trimming took 6 bases from V and 6 from J; bases not matched to a gene: 11. The germline gives CDR1 MNHNS, CDR2 SASEGT. This CDR3 comprises 15 residues. The sample consisted of CD4+ or CD8+ T cells sorted from blood, taken in a trial of the OX40 agonist ivuxolimab. The clonotype was recovered from an adult with an advanced solid tumor such as melanoma, head and neck, liver or kidney cancer. This chain connects TRBV6-1 to TRBJ2-3; 8 nucleotides match TRBD1. CDR3 residues: CASREGQVGMDTQYF. CDR3 DNA sequence: TGTGCCAGCAGGGAGGGACAGGTGGGGATGGATACGCAGTATTTT.